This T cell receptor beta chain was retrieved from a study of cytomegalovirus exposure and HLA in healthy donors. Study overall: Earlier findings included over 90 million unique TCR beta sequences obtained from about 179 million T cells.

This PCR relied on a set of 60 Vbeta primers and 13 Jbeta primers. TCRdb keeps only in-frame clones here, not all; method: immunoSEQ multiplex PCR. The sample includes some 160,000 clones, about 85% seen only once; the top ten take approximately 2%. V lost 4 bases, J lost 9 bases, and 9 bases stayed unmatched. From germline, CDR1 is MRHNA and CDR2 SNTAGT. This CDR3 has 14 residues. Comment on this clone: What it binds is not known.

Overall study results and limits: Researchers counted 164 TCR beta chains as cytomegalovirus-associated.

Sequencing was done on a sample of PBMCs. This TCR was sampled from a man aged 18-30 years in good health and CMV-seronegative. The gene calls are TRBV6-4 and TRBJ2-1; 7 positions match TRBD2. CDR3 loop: CASSVEGGSVEQFF. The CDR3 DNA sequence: TGTGCCAGCAGTGTAGAAGGCGGGAGTGTTGAGCAGTTCTTC.